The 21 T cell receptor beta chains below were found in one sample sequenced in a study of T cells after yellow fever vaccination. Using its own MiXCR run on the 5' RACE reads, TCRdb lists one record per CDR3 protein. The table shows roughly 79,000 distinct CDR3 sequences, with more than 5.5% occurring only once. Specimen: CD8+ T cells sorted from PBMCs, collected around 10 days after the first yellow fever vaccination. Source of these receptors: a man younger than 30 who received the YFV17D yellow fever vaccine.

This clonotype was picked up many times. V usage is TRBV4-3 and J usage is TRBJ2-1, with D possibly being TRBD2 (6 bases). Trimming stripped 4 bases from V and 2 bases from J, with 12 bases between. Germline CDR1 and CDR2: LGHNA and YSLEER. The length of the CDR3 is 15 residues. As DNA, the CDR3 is TGCGCCAGCAGCCCAGGGACTGCCACCTACAATGAGCAGTTCTTC. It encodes CASSPGTATYNEQFF.

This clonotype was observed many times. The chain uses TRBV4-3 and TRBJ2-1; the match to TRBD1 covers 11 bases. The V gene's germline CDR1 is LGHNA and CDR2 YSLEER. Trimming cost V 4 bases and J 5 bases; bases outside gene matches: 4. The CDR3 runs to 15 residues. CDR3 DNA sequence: TGCGCCAGCAGCCGGGACAGGGGGAAGGACAATGAGCAGTTCTTC. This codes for CASSRDRGKDNEQFF.

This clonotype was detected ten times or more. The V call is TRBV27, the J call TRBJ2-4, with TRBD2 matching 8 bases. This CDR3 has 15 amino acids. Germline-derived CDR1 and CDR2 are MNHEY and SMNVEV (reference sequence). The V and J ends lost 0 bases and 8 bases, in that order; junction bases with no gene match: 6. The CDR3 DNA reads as TGTGCCAGCAGTTTATCAGCGGGGGAAGGGTACATTCAGTACTTC. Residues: CASSLSAGEGYIQYF.

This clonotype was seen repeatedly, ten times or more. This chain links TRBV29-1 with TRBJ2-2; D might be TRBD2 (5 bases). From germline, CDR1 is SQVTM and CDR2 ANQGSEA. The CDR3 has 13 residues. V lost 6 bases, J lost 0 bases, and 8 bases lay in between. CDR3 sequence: CSVGIPNTGELFF. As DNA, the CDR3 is TGCAGCGTCGGGATACCGAACACCGGGGAGCTGTTTTTT.

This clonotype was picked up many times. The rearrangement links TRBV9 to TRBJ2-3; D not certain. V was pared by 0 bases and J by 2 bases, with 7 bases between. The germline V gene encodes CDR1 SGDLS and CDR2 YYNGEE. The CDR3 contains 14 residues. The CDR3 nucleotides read TGTGCCAGCAGCGTAGGGGGATACACAGATACGCAGTATTTT. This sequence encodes CASSVGGYTDTQYF.

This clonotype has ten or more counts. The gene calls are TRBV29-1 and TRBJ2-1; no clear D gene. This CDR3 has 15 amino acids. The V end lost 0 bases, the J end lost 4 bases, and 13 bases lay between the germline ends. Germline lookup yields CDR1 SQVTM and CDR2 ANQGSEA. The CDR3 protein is CSVEDSGVGYNEQFF. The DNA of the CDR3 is TGCAGCGTTGAAGATTCAGGTGTGGGGTACAATGAGCAGTTCTTC.

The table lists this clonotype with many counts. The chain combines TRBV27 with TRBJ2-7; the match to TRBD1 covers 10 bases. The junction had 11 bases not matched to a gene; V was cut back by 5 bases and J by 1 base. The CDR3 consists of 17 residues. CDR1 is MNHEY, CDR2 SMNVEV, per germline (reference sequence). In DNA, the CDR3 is TGTGCCAGCAGTCCTAGCACCGGGACAGGGGCGTCCTACGAGCAGTACTTC. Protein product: CASSPSTGTGASYEQYF.

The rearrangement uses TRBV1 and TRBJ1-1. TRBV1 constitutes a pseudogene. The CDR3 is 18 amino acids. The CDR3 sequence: CTSSCSRDVDQRVTEAFF. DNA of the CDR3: TGCACCAGCAGCTGTAGTAGGGACGTCGACCAGCGGGTAACTGAAGCTTTCTTT.

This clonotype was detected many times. CDR3 DNA: TGTGCCAGCAGCCCTGAGGAGAACACTGAAGCTTTCTTT. Protein product: CASSPEENTEAFF. The chain combines TRBV7-3 with TRBJ1-1; no clear D. Germline V gives CDR1 SGHTA, CDR2 FQGTGA. CDR3 size: 13 residues. Trimming removed 5 bases at V and 1 base at J, with 8 bases between. Full variable domain (outside the CDR3, taken from reference TRBV7-3 and TRBJ1-1): GAGVSQTPSNKVTEKGKYVELRCDPISGHTALYWYRQSLGQGPEFLIYFQGTGAADDSGLPNDRFFAVRPEGSVSTLKIQRTERGDSAVYLCASSPEENTEAFFGQGTRLTVV.

The CDR3 here is CASILPGPRAAGELFF. The DNA of the CDR3 is TGTGCCAGCATCCTACCGGGACCCAGGGCGGCCGGGGAGCTGTTTTTT. This chain joins TRBV12-3 or TRBV12-4 and TRBJ2-2; D possibly uses TRBD1 or TRBD2 (5 bases each). Trimming pared 7 bases from V and 6 bases from J, leaving 21 bases between. The CDR3 has 16 amino acids.

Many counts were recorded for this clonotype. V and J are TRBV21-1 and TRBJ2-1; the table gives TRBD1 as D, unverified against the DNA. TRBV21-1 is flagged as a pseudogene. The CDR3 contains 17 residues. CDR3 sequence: CASSNPSQGASYNEQFF. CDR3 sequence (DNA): TGTGCCAGCAGCAACCCATCGCAGGGGGCCTCCTACAATGAGCAGTTCTTC.

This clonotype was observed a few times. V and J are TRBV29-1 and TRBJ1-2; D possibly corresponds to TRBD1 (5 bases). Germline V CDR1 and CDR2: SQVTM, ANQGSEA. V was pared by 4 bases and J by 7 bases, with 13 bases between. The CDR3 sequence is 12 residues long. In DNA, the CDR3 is TGCAGCGTTGTGGGGACTACAGGTGGCTACACCTTC. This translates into CSVVGTTGGYTF.

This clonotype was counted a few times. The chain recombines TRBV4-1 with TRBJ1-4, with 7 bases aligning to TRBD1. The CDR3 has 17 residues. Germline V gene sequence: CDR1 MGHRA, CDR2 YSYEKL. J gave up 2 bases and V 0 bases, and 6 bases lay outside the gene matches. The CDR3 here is CASSQDQTGATNEKLFF. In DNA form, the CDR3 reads TGCGCCAGCAGCCAAGACCAAACAGGGGCGACTAATGAAAAACTGTTTTTT.

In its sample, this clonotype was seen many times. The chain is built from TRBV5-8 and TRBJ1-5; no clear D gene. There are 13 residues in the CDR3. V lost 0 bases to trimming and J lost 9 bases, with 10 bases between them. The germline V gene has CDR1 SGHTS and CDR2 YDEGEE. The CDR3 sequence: CASSLDIWWPQHF. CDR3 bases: TGTGCCAGCAGCTTGGACATTTGGTGGCCCCAGCATTTT.

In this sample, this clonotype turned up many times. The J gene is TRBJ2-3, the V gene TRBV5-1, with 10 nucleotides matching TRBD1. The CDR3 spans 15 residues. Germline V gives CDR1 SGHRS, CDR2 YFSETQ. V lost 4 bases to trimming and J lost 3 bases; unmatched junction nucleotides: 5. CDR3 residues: CASSAGQGLTDTQYF. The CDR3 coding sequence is TGCGCCAGCAGCGCGGGACAGGGGCTGACAGATACGCAGTATTTT.

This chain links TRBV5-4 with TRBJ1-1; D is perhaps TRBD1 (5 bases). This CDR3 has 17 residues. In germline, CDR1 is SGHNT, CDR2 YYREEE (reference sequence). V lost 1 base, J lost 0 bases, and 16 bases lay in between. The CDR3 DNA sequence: TGTGCCAGCAGCTTGCCTGGGGACGGCGACTTGAACACTGAAGCTTTCTTT. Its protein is CASSLPGDGDLNTEAFF.

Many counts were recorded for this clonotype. The CDR3 DNA follows: TGTGCCAGCAGTGCAGGATATACGCAGTATTTT. Translating it yields CASSAGYTQYF. The chain carries TRBV6-2 or TRBV6-3 and TRBJ2-3, with D unresolved. The CDR3 has 11 residues. V lost 5 bases and J lost 7, with 7 bases in between. Germline-derived CDR1 and CDR2 are MNHEY and SVGEGT.

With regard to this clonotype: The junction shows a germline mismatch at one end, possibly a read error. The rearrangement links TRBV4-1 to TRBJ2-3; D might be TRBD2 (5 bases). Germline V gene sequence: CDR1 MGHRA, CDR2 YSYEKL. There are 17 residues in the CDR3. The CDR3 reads CASSQEPGLADTDAQYF. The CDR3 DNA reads TGCGCCAGCAGCCAAGAACCGGGGTTGGCCGACACAGATGCGCAGTATTTT.

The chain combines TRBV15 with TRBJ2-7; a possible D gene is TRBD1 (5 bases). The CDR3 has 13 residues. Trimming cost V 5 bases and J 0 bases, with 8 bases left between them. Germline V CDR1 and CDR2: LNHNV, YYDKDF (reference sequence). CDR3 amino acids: CATSYRSSYEQYF. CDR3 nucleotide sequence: TGTGCCACCAGCTACAGGAGCTCCTACGAGCAGTACTTC.

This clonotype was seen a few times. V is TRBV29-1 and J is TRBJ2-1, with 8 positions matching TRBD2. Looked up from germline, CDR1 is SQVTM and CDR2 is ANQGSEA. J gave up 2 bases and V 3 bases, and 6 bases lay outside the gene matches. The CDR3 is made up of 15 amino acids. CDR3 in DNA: TGCAGCGTTGATCCGGAGCGGGGGACCTACAATGAGCAGTTCTTC. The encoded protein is CSVDPERGTYNEQFF.

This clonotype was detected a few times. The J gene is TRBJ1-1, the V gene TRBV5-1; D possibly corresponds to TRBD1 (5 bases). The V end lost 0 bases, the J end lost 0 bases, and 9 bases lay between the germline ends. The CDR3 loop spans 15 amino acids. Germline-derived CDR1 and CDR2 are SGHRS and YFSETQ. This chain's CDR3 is CASSLAQGMNTEAFF. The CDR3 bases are TGCGCCAGCAGCTTGGCTCAGGGAATGAACACTGAAGCTTTCTTT.